These 20 T cell receptor beta chains originate from one sample sequenced in a study of T cells after yellow fever vaccination. MiXCR, applied by TCRdb to the 5' RACE reads, yields one record per CDR3 protein. This sample has about 550,000 distinct CDR3 sequences; over 15% occur once, and the top ten carry roughly an eighth. The material sequenced was PBMCs, taken 15 days after the yellow fever booster vaccination. The source is a young man who received the YFV17D yellow fever vaccine.

The V and J genes are TRBV29-1 and TRBJ2-7, with TRBD2 identical over 8 bases. The V segment lost 4 bases and the J segment 5 bases; nucleotides outside the gene matches: 4. In germline, CDR1 is SQVTM, CDR2 ANQGSEA. The length of the CDR3 is 12 residues. The CDR3 region has the DNA TGCAGCGTTGCGGCGGGAGGTAACGAGCAGTACTTC. Protein: CSVAAGGNEQYF.

The chain couples TRBV7-6 to TRBJ2-2; 7 bases map to TRBD1. This CDR3 spans 14 amino acids. Unmatched junction bases numbered 5, after V lost 5 bases and J lost 5 bases. In germline, CDR1 is SGHVS, CDR2 FNYEAQ. The CDR3 here is CASSTPTGTGELFF. The CDR3 region has the DNA TGTGCCAGCAGCACCCCGACAGGGACCGGGGAGCTGTTTTTT.

In this sample, this clonotype turned up many times. V is TRBV7-2 and J is TRBJ2-2; the D is unclear. This CDR3 comprises 15 residues. CDR1 and CDR2 from the germline V gene are SGHTA and FQGNSA. Trimming stripped 6 bases from V and 1 base from J, with 12 bases between. CDR3 loop: CASRPTLGNTGELFF. The CDR3 bases are TGTGCCAGCAGACCGACACTGGGGAACACCGGGGAGCTGTTTTTT. Combining the CDR3 with reference TRBV7-2 and TRBJ2-2 gives the whole variable domain GAGVSQSPSNKVTEKGKDVELRCDPISGHTALYWYRQSLGQGLEFLIYFQGNSAPDKSGLPSDRFSAERTGGSVSTLTIQRTQQEDSAVYLCASRPTLGNTGELFFGEGSRLTVL.

The V gene is TRBV5-4, the J gene TRBJ2-7, with TRBD2 matching 9 bases. V gave up 0 bases and J gave up 3 bases; unmatched junction bases: 7. Germline loops: CDR1 SGHNT, CDR2 YYREEE (reference sequence). The CDR3 spans 16 residues. The CDR3 bases are TGTGCCAGCAGCTTGGGGGCTAGCGGGAATTTCTACGAGCAGTACTTC. It specifies CASSLGASGNFYEQYF. Full variable domain (rest looked up from reference TRBV5-4 and TRBJ2-7): ETGVTQSPTHLIKTRGQQVTLRCSSQSGHNTVSWYQQALGQGPQFIFQYYREEENGRGNFPPRFSGLQFPNYSSELNVNALELDDSALYLCASSLGASGNFYEQYFGPGTRLTVT.

This clonotype was seen a few times. The gene calls are TRBV7-2 and TRBJ2-3; no firm D call. The CDR3 runs to 16 residues. The germline V gene encodes CDR1 SGHTA and CDR2 FQGNSA. V lost 4 bases to trimming and J lost 3 bases, with 17 bases between them. The DNA for the CDR3 is TGTGCCAGCAGCTATAGAGCTGTAGTAAGAACAGATACGCAGTATTTT. This encodes CASSYRAVVRTDTQYF.

The CDR3 spells CASSETGRAATQFF. The CDR3 region has the DNA TGTGCCAGCAGTGAAACTGGTAGGGCAGCAACGCAGTTCTTC. The chain combines TRBV2 with TRBJ2-1; D not resolved. V lost 2 bases and J lost 12, with 17 bases in between. The CDR3 has 14 residues. Germline-derived CDR1 and CDR2 are SNHLY and FYNNEI.

This clonotype was observed a handful of times. The chain recombines TRBV6-1 with TRBJ2-1; D is undetermined. CDR3 size: 11 residues. In germline, CDR1 is MNHNS, CDR2 SASEGT. V shed 7 bases and J shed 10 bases, with 11 bases lying between them. The CDR3 DNA follows: TGTGCCAGCATTATATGGCGGGAGCAGTTCTTC. The encoded protein is CASIIWREQFF.

A few counts support this clonotype. V and J are TRBV7-3 and TRBJ2-3, with TRBD2 identical over 7 bases. Looked up from germline, CDR1 is SGHTA and CDR2 is FQGTGA. V gave up 5 bases and J gave up 5 bases; unmatched junction bases: 13. The CDR3 runs to 16 residues. CDR3 coding DNA: TGTGCCAGCAGCCTAGCCAGGGACCCGGGAGGAGATACGCAGTATTTT. It translates to CASSLARDPGGDTQYF. Full variable domain (outside the CDR3, taken from reference TRBV7-3 and TRBJ2-3): GAGVSQTPSNKVTEKGKYVELRCDPISGHTALYWYRQSLGQGPEFLIYFQGTGAADDSGLPNDRFFAVRPEGSVSTLKIQRTERGDSAVYLCASSLARDPGGDTQYFGPGTRLTVL.

The V call is TRBV6-2 or TRBV6-3, the J call TRBJ2-5, with a possible D match to TRBD1 (5 bases). The germline V gene encodes CDR1 MNHEY and CDR2 SVGEGT. Trimming stripped 7 bases from V and 1 base from J, with 10 bases between. The CDR3 spans 13 residues. This CDR3 is CASIRDPQETQYF. CDR3 coding DNA: TGTGCCAGCATCAGGGATCCCCAAGAGACCCAGTACTTC.

The chain couples TRBV24-1 to TRBJ2-1, with 8 bases that match TRBD2. The length of the CDR3 is 14 residues. Germline V gene lookup returns CDR1 KGHDR and CDR2 SFDVKD. With V trimmed by 4 bases and J by 4 bases, 2 bases remained unmatched. This CDR3 is CATSESGRYNEQFF. The DNA for the CDR3 is TGTGCCACCAGTGAGAGCGGGAGATACAATGAGCAGTTCTTC.

The V call is TRBV7-2, the J call TRBJ2-3; no firm D call. CDR1 is SGHTA, CDR2 FQGNSA, per germline. V was clipped by 9 bases and J by 8 bases, with 12 bases between them. The CDR3 length is 11 residues. CDR3 region: CASTYVGTQYF. CDR3 nucleotide sequence: TGTGCCAGTACCTACGTGGGTACGCAGTATTTT.

CDR3: CSARVFKNYEQYF. CDR3 DNA: TGCAGTGCTAGAGTATTCAAGAACTACGAGCAGTACTTC. This rearrangement joins TRBV20-1 to TRBJ2-7; D ambiguous. The CDR3 covers 13 residues. Germline V gene data show CDR1 as DFQATT and CDR2 as SNEGSKA (reference sequence). V was pared by 1 base and J by 3 bases, with 10 bases between.

This clonotype was picked up one time. It may be a read error: a sequence one base away is much more abundant. The V call is TRBV7-2, the J call TRBJ2-3; D is unresolved. CDR3 length equals 10 residues. V lost 7 bases and J lost 3, with 2 bases in between. Germline V gives CDR1 SGHTA, CDR2 FQGNSA. CDR3 protein: CASTTDTQYF. The CDR3, as DNA: TGTGCCAGCACTACAGATACGCAGTATTTT.

In regard to this clonotype: It is unclear where the CDR3 begins or ends on the DNA, so no DNA is shown, and the CDR3 is as TCRdb lists it. CDR3 sequence reads: CARFGRGAKNIQYF. J is TRBJ2-4 and V is TRBV21-1; the table names TRBD2, a call not compared with the DNA. TRBV21-1 is a listed pseudogene. The CDR3 adds up to 14 amino acids, both ends counted.

J is TRBJ2-2 and V is TRBV11-2; no clear D gene. With 2 bases removed from V and 6 bases from J, the gap between germline ends came to 13 bases. The CDR3 sequence is 15 residues long. Germline CDR1 is SGHAT and CDR2 is FQNNGV. CDR3 in DNA: TGTGCCAGCAGCTTAAACTTAGTCGTTGCCGGGGAGCTGTTTTTT. The encoded protein is CASSLNLVVAGELFF.

This chain links TRBV6-4 with TRBJ2-6; D is unclear. Looked up from germline, CDR1 is MRHNA and CDR2 is SNTAGT. The CDR3 has 16 amino acids. V was shortened by 0 bases and J by 0 bases, with 6 bases between the two germline ends. The CDR3 nucleotides are TGTGCCAGCAGTGACTCCATCAGCTCTGGGGCCAACGTCCTGACTTTC. The encoded protein is CASSDSISSGANVLTF.

This chain connects TRBV6-5 to TRBJ2-7; 8 bases are shared with TRBD2. Germline V gene sequence: CDR1 MNHEY, CDR2 SVGAGI. Losses at the gene ends were 3 bases for V and 5 bases for J; bases not matched to a gene: 3. The CDR3 spans 13 residues. The CDR3 nucleotides read TGTGCCAGCAGTTATGGGACTAGTAACGAGCAGTACTTC. Protein product: CASSYGTSNEQYF.

The V gene is TRBV2, the J gene TRBJ2-5; D unresolved. The V end lost 2 bases, the J end lost 2 bases, and 6 bases lay between the germline ends. The CDR3 sequence is 13 residues long. Germline V CDR1 and CDR2: SNHLY, FYNNEI. DNA of the CDR3: TGTGCCAGCAGTGAAAGCCGGCAAGAGACCCAGTACTTC. Its protein is CASSESRQETQYF.

The chain is built from TRBV29-1 and TRBJ2-1, with a possible D match to TRBD1 (5 bases). This CDR3 is built from 14 residues. Germline CDR1 reads SQVTM; CDR2 reads ANQGSEA. Trimming cost V 4 bases and J 6 bases, with 16 bases left between them. The CDR3 nucleotides are TGCAGCGTTGTAATCAGGGTGCCCCTCAATGAGCAGTTCTTC. This gives the protein CSVVIRVPLNEQFF.

The rearrangement uses TRBV5-1 and TRBJ2-7, with D perhaps TRBD2 (5 bases). V gave up 0 bases and J gave up 13 bases, with 14 bases separating them. From germline, CDR1 is SGHRS and CDR2 YFSETQ. There are 12 residues in the CDR3. This CDR3 is CASSLDRRVYYF. The CDR3 DNA is TGCGCCAGCAGCTTGGACCGGCGGGTCTACTACTTC.